These T cell receptor beta chains were read from a single sample in a study of shared clonotypes between healthy human individuals. The repertoire was sequenced with immunoSEQ multiplex PCR; TCRdb's copy has only in-frame clones and lacks some. In the table there are roughly 500,000 clones, more than 95% of which are singletons. The sample was naive CD4+ T cells sorted from blood. The receptors derive from a woman in her thirties in good health. Each CDR3 is given with its conserved first and last residue. Fields, in order: clone size, V gene, CDR3 length, J gene, D gene, CDR3 DNA, CDR3 protein. D genes are given only for firm matches. For some rows the clone size is stated as once, few or many, or as a class when expanded; others skip it.

NA	TRBV6-4	14	TRBJ2-6	NA	TGTGCCAGCAGTTCCCAGTCTGGGGCCAACGTCCTGACTTTC	CASSSQSGANVLTF
NA	TRBV5-6	14	TRBJ2-7	NA	TGTGCCAGCAGCTTGGCAGGGACATCCTACGAGCAGTACTTC	CASSLAGTSYEQYF
NA	TRBV18	17	TRBJ2-6	TRBD1	TGTGCCAGCTCACTCCGGGACAGGTTAGCCGGGGCCAACGTCCTGACTTTC	CASSLRDRLAGANVLTF
NA	TRBV7-6	16	TRBJ2-5	NA	TGTGCCAGCAGCTTAGGGACCGGGACCATCAAAGAGACCCAGTACTTC	CASSLGTGTIKETQYF
NA	TRBV7-9	15	TRBJ2-3	NA	TGTGCCAGCAGCTTAAACACCGGGGGCACAGATACGCAGTATTTT	CASSLNTGGTDTQYF
NA	TRBV2	13	TRBJ2-1	TRBD1	TGTGCCAGCAGTCCCCAAGGACAGGGGCAGGGGTTCTTC	CASSPQGQGQGFF
NA	TRBV6-1	14	TRBJ2-7	TRBD2	TGTGCCAGCATGGGTAGCGGGAGGGCCGGGGAGCAGTACTTC	CASMGSGRAGEQYF
NA	TRBV19	15	TRBJ2-7	TRBD1	TGTGCCAGTAGTCCGGGGGACAGGGTGGCCTACGAGCAGTACTTC	CASSPGDRVAYEQYF
NA	TRBV2	16	TRBJ2-2	TRBD1	TGTGCCAGCCTCCGGGACAGACAAGTCTCTACCGGGGAGCTGTTTTTT	CASLRDRQVSTGELFF
few	TRBV14	12	TRBJ2-5	NA	TGTGCCAGCAGCCAACTTATGGAGACCCAGTACTTC	CASSQLMETQYF
NA	TRBV10-3	15	TRBJ2-7	TRBD1	TGTGCCATCAGCGCCACGACAGGGCCCTCCTACGAGCAGTACTTC	CAISATTGPSYEQYF
NA	TRBV5-4	18	TRBJ2-6	NA	TGTGCCAGCAGCGGAGCGCACGGGACTGGGGCTGGGGCCAACGTCCTGACTTTC	CASSGAHGTGAGANVLTF
NA	TRBV7-3	13	TRBJ1-1	NA	TGTGCCAGCAGCTTAACCTTGAACACTGAAGCTTTCTTT	CASSLTLNTEAFF
NA	TRBV27	14	TRBJ1-1	TRBD1	TGTGCCAGCAGGGGGCCGGGACAGCGTACTGAAGCTTTCTTT	CASRGPGQRTEAFF
few	TRBV5-4	12	TRBJ2-2	NA	TGTGCCAGCAGCTCTCCGGATGGGGAGCTGTTTTTT	CASSSPDGELFF
once	TRBV7-9	18	TRBJ1-2	TRBD1	TGTGCCAGCAGCTCCCACTCTTTAGCCCGACAGGGAGGCCATGGCTACACCTTC	CASSSHSLARQGGHGYTF
NA	TRBV2	17	TRBJ2-2	TRBD2	TGTGCCACAAGACCACCCGCGGGTGGAGCGGGAGCGGGGGAGCTGTTTTTT	CATRPPAGGAGAGELFF
NA	TRBV4-2	15	TRBJ2-1	NA	TGTGCCAGCAGTCGGGGGCCCCTTCCTAGGGATGAGCAGTTCTTC	CASSRGPLPRDEQFF
once	TRBV6-5	15	TRBJ2-2	NA	TGTGCCAGCAGCGACAGGACCCCTCACACCGGGGAGCTGTTTTTT	CASSDRTPHTGELFF
NA	TRBV6-1	16	TRBJ1-2	NA	TGTGCCAGCAGTGAACTTAGAGGGGGGAAGAGCTATGGCTACACCTTC	CASSELRGGKSYGYTF
few	TRBV7-9	14	TRBJ2-7	NA	TGTGCCAGCAGCTGGACTCAGGGACATCTCGAGCAGTACTTC	CASSWTQGHLEQYF
NA	TRBV6-5	16	TRBJ2-3	NA	TGTGCCAGCAGTTACTCCTTGGGGGCAGGCACAGATACGCAGTATTTT	CASSYSLGAGTDTQYF
NA	TRBV7-8	16	TRBJ2-3	NA	TGTGCCAGCAACTTTGGGCCCACAATAACCTCAGATACGCAGTATTTT	CASNFGPTITSDTQYF
NA	TRBV4-1	16	TRBJ1-2	TRBD1	TGCGCCAGCAGCCACCCGGGACAGGGGCTGAACTATGGCTACACCTTC	CASSHPGQGLNYGYTF
NA	TRBV7-7	14	TRBJ2-5	TRBD1	TGTGCCAGCAGCTCGAAAGGGGGCGGAGAGACCCAGTACTTC	CASSSKGGGETQYF
NA	TRBV28	14	TRBJ1-2	TRBD1	TGTGCCAGCAGTTCCGGACAGGGGGTCCGCGGCTACACCTTC	CASSSGQGVRGYTF
once	TRBV28	14	TRBJ1-1	TRBD1	TGTGCCAGCAGCCAAGGGGGCGCCGGCACTGAAGCTTTCTTT	CASSQGGAGTEAFF
NA	TRBV7-2	18	TRBJ2-7	NA	TGTGCCAGCAGCTTAGGTGTTTTGAGGCCGGCTAGCGTGTACGAGCAGTACTTC	CASSLGVLRPASVYEQYF
NA	TRBV5-6	15	TRBJ2-5	TRBD1	TGTGCCAGCAGCCTCCTAGACAGGGATGAAGAGACCCAGTACTTC	CASSLLDRDEETQYF
NA	TRBV11-2	11	TRBJ2-1	TRBD2	TGTGCCAGCAGCATTAGCGGGAATCAGTTCTTC	CASSISGNQFF
NA	TRBV5-4	13	TRBJ2-7	NA	TGTGCCAGCAGCTTGGCCGCGAGTCGGGAGCAGTACTTC	CASSLAASREQYF
NA	TRBV5-1	15	TRBJ2-3	TRBD1	TGCGCCAGCAGCTCGGACAGGGGGCGGACAGATACGCAGTATTTT	CASSSDRGRTDTQYF
NA	TRBV7-9	14	TRBJ1-2	TRBD1	TGTGCCAGCAGCGGCAAAACAGGGGACGGGGGCTACACCTTC	CASSGKTGDGGYTF
NA	TRBV19	13	TRBJ1-1	NA	TGTGCCAGTAGTATCTTAGTGAACACTGAAGCTTTCTTT	CASSILVNTEAFF
once	TRBV19	14	TRBJ2-7	NA	TGTGCCAGTAGTATAGATCGGAGCTCCTACGAGCAGTACTTC	CASSIDRSSYEQYF
NA	TRBV27	16	TRBJ1-5	NA	TGTGCCAGCAGTTTATCACCGGGAGGCCGTCATCAGCCCCAGCATTTT	CASSLSPGGRHQPQHF
NA	TRBV6-5	15	TRBJ1-4	NA	TGTGCCAGCAGCCCCTCCAGGGAGCCTAATGAAAAACTGTTTTTT	CASSPSREPNEKLFF
NA	TRBV19	13	TRBJ2-7	NA	TGTGCCAGTAGTATCACCCGGGGTGCCGAGCAGTACTTC	CASSITRGAEQYF
NA	TRBV5-1	14	TRBJ2-5	NA	TGCGCCAGCAGCAAAACCGGGAAGCAAGAGACCCAGTACTTC	CASSKTGKQETQYF
NA	TRBV6-4	15	TRBJ2-3	TRBD2	TGTGCCAGCAGGTTACTAGCGGGAGGGGATGATACGCAGTATTTT	CASRLLAGGDDTQYF
NA	TRBV30	15	TRBJ1-5	TRBD1	TGTGCCTGGAATCCCACCGGGACAGAAAATCAGCCCCAGCATTTT	CAWNPTGTENQPQHF
NA	TRBV19	12	TRBJ1-5	NA	TGTGCCAGTAGTCGCAGCAATCAGCCCCAGCATTTT	CASSRSNQPQHF
once	TRBV5-1	15	TRBJ1-6	TRBD1	TGCGCCAGCAGCCCAGGGACAGCTTATAATTCACCCCTCCACTTT	CASSPGTAYNSPLHF
NA	TRBV19	15	TRBJ2-1	NA	TGTGCCAGTAGTATACGGGCGGCGGGATACAATGAGCAGTTCTTC	CASSIRAAGYNEQFF
NA	TRBV28	11	TRBJ2-7	TRBD1	TGTGCCAGCAGTCCAGGGGGCGAGCAGTACTTC	CASSPGGEQYF
NA	TRBV10-2	14	TRBJ2-7	NA	TGCGCCAGCAGTGAGTCTCAGGGAACGGGAGAGCAGTACTTC	CASSESQGTGEQYF
NA	TRBV4-1	14	TRBJ2-7	NA	TGCGCCAGCAGCCAACCGACTAGCTCCTACGAGCAGTACTTC	CASSQPTSSYEQYF
NA	TRBV9	16	TRBJ2-7	TRBD2	TGTGCCAGCAGCGCCGGAGGACTAGCGGATTACTACGAGCAGTACTTC	CASSAGGLADYYEQYF
NA	TRBV10-3	15	TRBJ2-7	TRBD1	TGTGCCATCAGTGATCCAAGGGACAGGAGGAGCGAGCAGTACTTC	CAISDPRDRRSEQYF
NA	TRBV5-1	16	TRBJ2-3	TRBD1	TGCGCCAGCAGCTTGGCACAGGGGGTGCGCACAGATACGCAGTATTTT	CASSLAQGVRTDTQYF
NA	TRBV7-7	15	TRBJ2-2	TRBD2	TGTGCCAGCAGGCATAGCGGGGCGAACACCGGGGAGCTGTTTTTT	CASRHSGANTGELFF